This T cell receptor beta chain was obtained from a study of naive and memory T cell subsets. An equimolar mix of two oligonucleotides served as the beta constant-region primer for TRBC1 and TRBC2. Each CDR3 protein is one row after TCRdb ran MiXCR on the UMI-ligation and nested PCR reads. The data hold 140,000 to 150,000 distinct CDR3 sequences, with about 18% observed a single time. Findings of the study overall: Between naive and memory subsets, TCR abundance power law exponents differed.

About this clonotype: The antigen remains unidentified.

After the first PCR, alpha and beta chain libraries were processed separately. Overnight CMV lysate stimulation of fresh PBMCs defined donor CMV status by CD4+ IFNgamma. CDR3 length: 16 amino acids. Germline CDR1 and CDR2: SGHTA and FQGTGA. Unmatched junction bases numbered 9, after V lost 5 bases and J lost 4 bases. The chain joins TRBV7-3 to TRBJ2-3, with 10 bases fitting TRBD2. The TCR originated in a human donor in good health. Sequenced sample: naive CD4+ T cells from blood. The CDR3 coding sequence is TGTGCCAGCAGCACGCAGCGGGAGGGCCTGTCAGATACGCAGTATTTT. It codes for CASSTQREGLSDTQYF.